What follows are 21 T cell receptor beta chains derived from one specimen sequenced in a study of T cell changes during pregnancy in multiple sclerosis. Produced via immunoSEQ multiplex PCR; TCRdb's table is partial and in-frame only. The sample has fewer than 40,000 clones; over 90% are singletons. The source material was CD4+ T cells from peripheral blood mononuclear cells, sampled after pregnancy. The source is a female donor in good health, enrolled as a control in a pregnancy study.

The chain has TRBV7-8 and TRBJ2-2; 8 bases map to TRBD1. The CDR3 extends over 15 amino acids. The germline gives CDR1 SGHVS, CDR2 FQNEAQ. Trimming cost V 4 bases and J 2 bases; bases outside gene matches: 3. The CDR3 coding sequence is TGTGCCAGCAGCTCTGGACAGGGAAACACCGGGGAGCTGTTTTTT. Its protein is CASSSGQGNTGELFF. The full variable domain, with the rest looked up from reference TRBV7-8 and TRBJ2-2, is GAGVSQSPRYKVAKRGQDVALRCDPISGHVSLFWYQQALGQGPEFLTYFQNEAQLDKSGLPSDRFFAERPEGSVSTLKIQRTQQEDSAVYLCASSSGQGNTGELFFGEGSRLTVL.

The chain employs TRBV30 and TRBJ1-1, with D possibly being TRBD1 (5 bases). Trimming took off 3 bases at V and 4 bases at J, with 12 bases between the two ends. The CDR3 totals 13 residues. CDR1 and CDR2 from the germline V gene are GTSNPN and SVGIG (reference sequence). The CDR3 sequence is CAWRVGGSTEAFF. The CDR3 DNA reads TGTGCCTGGAGGGTTGGGGGGAGCACTGAAGCTTTCTTT.

The V gene is TRBV7-9, the J gene TRBJ2-7; D uncertain. The CDR3 contains 12 residues. Germline CDR1 SEHNR, CDR2 FQNEAQ (reference sequence). Trimming took off 1 base at V and 5 bases at J, with 6 bases between the two ends. The CDR3 protein is CASSLDLHEQYF. The CDR3 bases are TGTGCCAGCAGCTTAGATCTCCACGAGCAGTACTTC.

The genes are TRBV5-1 and TRBJ1-2, with D tentatively TRBD1 (5 bases). The V gene's germline CDR1 is SGHRS and CDR2 YFSETQ. The CDR3 is 17 residues long. Trimming pared 1 base from V and 5 bases from J, leaving 21 bases between. CDR3 sequence reads: CASSLQGGLGGAYGYTF. The CDR3 DNA is TGCGCCAGCAGCTTGCAGGGCGGGCTCGGCGGGGCATATGGCTACACCTTC.

The chain combines TRBV7-9 with TRBJ2-3, with D hard to call. The ends were cut back, 8 bases at V and 0 bases at J, with 18 bases in the middle. Germline V CDR1 and CDR2: SEHNR, FQNEAQ (reference sequence). The length of the CDR3 is 16 residues. In DNA, the CDR3 is TGTGCCAGCGCCCCCACTCGGGTTTTCAGCACAGATACGCAGTATTTT. As protein: CASAPTRVFSTDTQYF.

The chain carries TRBV7-8 and TRBJ1-4; 11 bases match TRBD1. CDR3 size: 14 residues. V lost 5 bases to trimming and J lost 7 bases; unmatched junction nucleotides: 3. Germline V CDR1 and CDR2: SGHVS, FQNEAQ. CDR3 amino acids: CASSQDRGREKLFF. The CDR3 bases are TGTGCCAGCAGCCAGGACAGGGGGCGTGAAAAACTGTTTTTT.

The V gene is TRBV19, the J gene TRBJ1-2, with 8 bases that match TRBD1. J gave up 0 bases and V 6 bases, and 12 bases lay outside the gene matches. Germline V gene lookup returns CDR1 LNHDA and CDR2 SQIVND (reference sequence). The CDR3 extends over 17 amino acids. The CDR3 coding sequence is TGTGCCAGTAGAAGCCGGGACAGGAATCAAGCTAACTATGGCTACACCTTC. It codes for CASRSRDRNQANYGYTF.

The CDR3 reads CALDRANSPLHF. Written as DNA, the CDR3 is TGTGCCTTGGACAGGGCCAATTCACCCCTCCACTTT. The J gene is TRBJ1-6, the V gene TRBV30; 8 bases map to TRBD1. V lost 7 bases to trimming and J lost 7 bases; unmatched junction nucleotides: 3. Germline CDR1 is GTSNPN and CDR2 is SVGIG (reference sequence). The CDR3 extends over 12 amino acids.

This rearrangement joins TRBV7-9 to TRBJ2-3; no clear D gene. There are 13 residues in the CDR3. Looked up from germline, CDR1 is SEHNR and CDR2 is FQNEAQ (reference sequence). V lost 1 base and J 7 bases, leaving 9 bases between the germline ends. In DNA form, the CDR3 reads TGTGCCAGCAGCTTAGATCTGCGAAATACGCAGTATTTT. It yields the protein CASSLDLRNTQYF.

This chain joins TRBV30 and TRBJ2-1, with 8 nucleotides matching TRBD2. Germline V lookup: CDR1 GTSNPN, CDR2 SVGIG (reference sequence). The CDR3 has 15 residues. The J segment lost 5 bases and the V segment lost 3 bases, leaving 9 bases of the junction unmatched. The CDR3 DNA reads as TGTGCCTGGAGCGCCGGGACTAGGGCCAACAATGAGCAGTTCTTC. Translating it yields CAWSAGTRANNEQFF.

This clone appeared a single time. V and J are TRBV7-6 and TRBJ2-2; 16 bases line up with TRBD2. This CDR3 region has 21 residues. The V gene's germline CDR1 is SGHVS and CDR2 FNYEAQ. With V trimmed by 5 bases and J by 1 base, 13 bases remained unmatched. CDR3 protein: CASSPTGGLAGGPWNTGELFF. The CDR3 coding sequence is TGTGCCAGCAGCCCCACGGGGGGACTAGCGGGAGGGCCCTGGAACACCGGGGAGCTGTTTTTT.

This chain joins TRBV25-1 and TRBJ2-7; TRBD2 matches at 7 bases. V dropped 5 bases and J dropped 3; count of bases not matched to a gene: 7. CDR3 length: 14 amino acids. Germline lookup yields CDR1 MGHDK and CDR2 SYGVNS. The CDR3 DNA is TGTGCCAGCAGTCTGGTGGCGGGAGACTACGAGCAGTACTTC. It codes for CASSLVAGDYEQYF.

This chain links TRBV19 with TRBJ2-5; unclear D gene. V lost 4 bases and J 5 bases, leaving 11 bases between the germline ends. CDR1 is LNHDA, CDR2 SQIVND, per germline (reference sequence). The CDR3 has 13 amino acids. In nucleotides, the CDR3 is TGTGCCAGTAGTAGAGGCCCTGGGGAGACCCAGTACTTC. It is translated as CASSRGPGETQYF.

The chain joins TRBV5-1 to TRBJ1-1; TRBD1 matches at 8 bases. The V gene end was trimmed by 3 bases and the J gene end by 4 bases; junction bases not matched to a gene: 8. This CDR3 region has 15 residues. Germline V gene data show CDR1 as SGHRS and CDR2 as YFSETQ. CDR3 protein: CASSSSGQAITEAFF. CDR3 nucleotide sequence: TGCGCCAGCAGCTCCTCGGGACAGGCAATCACTGAAGCTTTCTTT.

The chain links TRBV6-6 to TRBJ2-1, with TRBD2 identical over 8 bases. The V gene end was trimmed by 9 bases and the J gene end by 12 bases; junction bases not matched to a gene: 16. The CDR3 loop spans 14 amino acids. Germline loops: CDR1 MNHNY, CDR2 SVGAGI (reference sequence). The CDR3 bases are TGTGCCAGTCTCCGTGATAGCGGGACTGGCGGGCAGTTCTTC. The encoded protein is CASLRDSGTGGQFF.

This sequence joins TRBV6-6 and TRBJ1-2, with unresolved D. CDR1 is MNHNY, CDR2 SVGAGI, per germline (reference sequence). The CDR3 is 13 amino acids. Deletions cut 0 bases from V and 4 bases from J, with 6 bases between. The CDR3 here is CASSYSRGYGYTF. CDR3 sequence (DNA): TGTGCCAGCAGTTACTCCCGGGGCTATGGCTACACCTTC.

V is TRBV7-9 and J is TRBJ2-3; D uncertain. Trimming took off 1 base at V and 0 bases at J, with 8 bases between the two ends. The CDR3 consists of 15 residues. Germline V gene lookup returns CDR1 SEHNR and CDR2 FQNEAQ (reference sequence). CDR3 in amino acids: CASSLGWPSTDTQYF. The DNA for the CDR3 is TGTGCCAGCAGCTTAGGTTGGCCTAGCACAGATACGCAGTATTTT.

The chain carries TRBV9 and TRBJ2-3; TRBD2 matches at 9 bases. The CDR3 sequence is 16 residues long. J lost 4 bases, V lost 3 bases, and 9 bases had no gene match. CDR1 is SGDLS and CDR2 is YYNGEE in the germline V gene. For the CDR3, the DNA is TGTGCCAGCAGCGGTGGGGCGGGGGGGCAGGCAGATACGCAGTATTTT. Protein product: CASSGGAGGQADTQYF.

The rearrangement uses TRBV5-4 and TRBJ2-3, with TRBD2 identical over 11 bases. Germline CDR1 is SGHNT and CDR2 is YYREEE (reference sequence). V was pared by 2 bases and J by 1 base, with 3 bases of the junction left unmatched. The CDR3 loop spans 16 amino acids. CDR3 sequence (DNA): TGTGCCAGCAGCTTACCGGGACTAGCGGGCACAGATACGCAGTATTTT. Translation gives CASSLPGLAGTDTQYF.

The V gene is TRBV10-3, the J gene TRBJ1-2; 12 bases align to TRBD1. This CDR3 is 17 amino acids long. V shed 4 bases, J shed 8 bases, and the junction held 14 bases outside the gene matches. Germline V CDR1 and CDR2: ENHRY, SYGVKD. In DNA form, the CDR3 reads TGTGCCATCAGTGTCGTCCGTCCCGGGACAGGGGGCGGAGGCTACACCTTC. Translating gives CAISVVRPGTGGGGYTF.

The chain recombines TRBV19 with TRBJ1-2, with D unclear. The CDR3 loop spans 14 amino acids. V lost 1 base and J lost 0, with 6 bases in between. CDR1 and CDR2 (germline): LNHDA, SQIVND (reference sequence). The CDR3 loop is CASSIAGANYGYTF. CDR3 DNA sequence: TGTGCCAGTAGTATAGCCGGGGCTAACTATGGCTACACCTTC.